This T cell receptor (beta chain) was sequenced during a study of cytomegalovirus exposure and HLA in healthy donors. Study conclusions and caveats: Sequencing likely produced, as an artifact, a cluster of highly shared sequence variants. Available immune exposure information covered CMV serostatus only.

The PCR was carried out with 60 Vbeta primers and 13 Jbeta primers. Profiling relied on immunoSEQ multiplex PCR, and the TCRdb table lists in-frame clones only, not all of them. The table shows some 130,000 clones, with around four fifths occurring only once. Nominally healthy donors were sampled, though unrecorded immune exposures were likely. To note about this clone: The antigen remains unidentified.

There are 16 residues in the CDR3. Per the germline V gene, CDR1 is SGHDT and CDR2 is YYEEEE. V lost 0 bases to trimming and J lost 3 bases, with 12 bases between them. The chain recombines TRBV5-6 with TRBJ2-2; possible D gene TRBD1, 6 bases. Sequencing was done on a sample of PBMCs. The receptor comes from a boy younger than 18 in good health and CMV-seronegative. Written as DNA, the CDR3 is TGTGCCAGCAGCTTGGGAACAGGGAGTGACACCGGGGAGCTGTTTTTT. This gives the protein CASSLGTGSDTGELFF.